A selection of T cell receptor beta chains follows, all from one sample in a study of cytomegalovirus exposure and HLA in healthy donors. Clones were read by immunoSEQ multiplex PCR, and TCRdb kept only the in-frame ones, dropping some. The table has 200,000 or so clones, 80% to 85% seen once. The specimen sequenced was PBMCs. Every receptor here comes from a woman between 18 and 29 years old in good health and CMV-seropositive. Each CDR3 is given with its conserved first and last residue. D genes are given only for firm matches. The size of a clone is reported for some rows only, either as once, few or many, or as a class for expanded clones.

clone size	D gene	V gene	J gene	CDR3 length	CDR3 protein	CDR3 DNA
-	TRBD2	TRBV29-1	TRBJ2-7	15	CSVGGASGGADEQYF	TGCAGCGTTGGGGGAGCGAGCGGGGGGGCCGACGAGCAGTACTTC
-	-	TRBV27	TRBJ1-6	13	CASSLLGSSPLHF	TGTGCCAGCAGTCTCCTGGGGAGCTCACCCCTCCACTTT
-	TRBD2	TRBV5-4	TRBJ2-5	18	CASSLYGTSGGVSETQYF	TGTGCCAGCAGCTTGTACGGGACTAGCGGGGGGGTCAGTGAGACCCAGTACTTC
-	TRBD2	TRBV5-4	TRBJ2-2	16	CASSLARGSNTGELFF	TGTGCCAGCAGCTTGGCGCGGGGGTCAAACACCGGGGAGCTATTTTTT
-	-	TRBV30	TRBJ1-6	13	CAWGDSYQSPLHF	TGTGCCTGGGGAGACAGTTATCAATCACCCCTCCACTTT
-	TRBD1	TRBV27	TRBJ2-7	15	CATTTVGTGSYEQYF	TGTGCCACCACAACCGTCGGGACAGGGAGCTACGAGCAGTACTTC
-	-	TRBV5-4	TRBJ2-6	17	CASSRGASWGGANVLTF	TGTGCCAGCAGCCGGGGGGCGTCCTGGGGTGGGGCCAACGTCCTGACTTTC
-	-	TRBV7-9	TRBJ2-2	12	CASSPPAGELFF	TGTGCCAGCAGCCCCCCGGCCGGGGAGCTGTTTTTT
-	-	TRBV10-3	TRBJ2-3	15	CAIKLSQRSTDTQYF	TGTGCCATCAAATTGAGCCAGCGAAGCACAGATACGCAGTATTTT
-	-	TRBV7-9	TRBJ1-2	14	CAAGATPNGYGYTF	TGTGCCGCTGGGGCGACACCGAACGGCTATGGCTACACCTTC
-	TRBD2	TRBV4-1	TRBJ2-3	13	CASSQMRGSTQYF	TGCGCCAGCAGCCAAATGCGGGGGAGCACGCAGTATTTT
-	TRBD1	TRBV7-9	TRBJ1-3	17	CASSLAEAGQRGNTIYF	TGTGCCAGCAGCTTAGCGGAGGCGGGACAGCGGGGAAACACCATATATTTT
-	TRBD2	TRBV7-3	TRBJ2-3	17	CASSLIAGSGGANTQYF	TGTGCCAGCAGCTTAATAGCTGGTAGCGGGGGGGCTAATACGCAGTATTTT
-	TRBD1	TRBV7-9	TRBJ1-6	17	CASSGRTGPAGNSPLHF	TGTGCCAGCAGCGGACGGACAGGCCCGGCGGGGAATTCACCCCTCCACTTT
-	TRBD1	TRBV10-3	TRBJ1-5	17	CAISEPRTGGAKQPQHF	TGTGCCATCAGTGAGCCCCGGACAGGGGGCGCGAAGCAGCCCCAGCATTTT
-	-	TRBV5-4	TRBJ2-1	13	CASRTDSYNEQFF	TGTGCCAGCCGGACAGACTCCTACAATGAGCAGTTCTTC
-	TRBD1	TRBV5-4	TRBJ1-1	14	CASTSTRTGGEAFF	TGTGCCAGCACCTCAACTAGGACAGGGGGAGAAGCTTTCTTT
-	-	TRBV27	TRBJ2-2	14	CASSSQGGTGELFF	TGTGCCAGCAGTTCACAGGGTGGGACCGGGGAGCTGTTTTTT
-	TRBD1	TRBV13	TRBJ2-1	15	CASRDRSSSYNEQFF	TGTGCCAGCAGGGACAGGTCAAGCTCCTACAATGAGCAGTTCTTC
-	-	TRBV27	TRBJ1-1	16	CASRPQWKGPNTEAFF	TGTGCCAGCAGGCCTCAGTGGAAGGGGCCGAACACTGAAGCTTTCTTT
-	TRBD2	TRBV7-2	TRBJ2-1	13	CASSQLAVGEQFF	TGTGCCAGCAGCCAACTAGCGGTTGGTGAGCAGTTCTTC
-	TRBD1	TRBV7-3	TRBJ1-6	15	CASSLNRDRNSPLHF	TGTGCCAGCAGCTTGAACAGGGACAGAAATTCACCCCTCCACTTT
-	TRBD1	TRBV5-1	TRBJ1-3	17	CASSFGDRLPSGNTIYF	TGCGCCAGCAGCTTCGGGGACAGGTTACCCTCTGGAAACACCATATATTTT
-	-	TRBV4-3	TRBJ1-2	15	CASNQARGIYHGYTF	TGCGCCAGCAACCAAGCAAGGGGTATCTACCATGGCTACACCTTC
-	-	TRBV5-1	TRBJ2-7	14	CASSFTGGPAEQYF	TGCGCCAGCAGCTTTACGGGGGGCCCGGCCGAGCAGTACTTC
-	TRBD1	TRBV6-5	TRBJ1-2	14	CASNRQGQFNGYTF	TGTGCCAGCAATAGACAGGGTCAGTTTAATGGCTACACCTTC
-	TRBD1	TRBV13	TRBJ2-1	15	CASSSDREAYNEQFF	TGTGCCAGCAGCTCGGACAGGGAGGCCTACAATGAGCAGTTCTTC
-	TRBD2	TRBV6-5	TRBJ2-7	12	CASSRTSDEQYF	TGTGCCAGCAGCCGGACTAGCGACGAGCAGTACTTC
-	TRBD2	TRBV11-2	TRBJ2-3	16	CASSLFRGGETDTQYF	TGTGCCAGCAGCTTATTCCGGGGGGGCGAGACAGATACGCAGTATTTT
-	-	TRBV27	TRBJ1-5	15	CASSLNLADNQPQHF	TGTGCCAGCAGTTTAAATTTGGCAGACAATCAGCCCCAGCATTTT
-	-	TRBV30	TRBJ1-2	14	CAWSPGLAINGYTF	TGTGCCTGGAGTCCAGGACTTGCTATTAATGGCTACACCTTC
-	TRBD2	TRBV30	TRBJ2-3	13	CACSSGGTDTQYF	TGTGCCTGTTCCAGCGGGGGGACAGATACGCAGTATTTT
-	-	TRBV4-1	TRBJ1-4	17	CASSHAPREVSNEKLFF	TGCGCTAGCAGCCACGCCCCCAGGGAGGTGTCTAATGAAAAACTGTTTTTT
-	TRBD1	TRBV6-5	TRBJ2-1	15	CASSQTGYMINEQFF	TGTGCCAGCAGCCAGACAGGGTACATGATCAATGAGCAGTTCTTC
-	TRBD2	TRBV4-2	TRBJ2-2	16	CASSLGLAGGTGELFF	TGTGCCAGCAGCCTTGGACTAGCGGGGGGCACCGGGGAGCTGTTTTTT
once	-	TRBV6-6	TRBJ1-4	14	CASKARTRLEKLFF	TGTGCCAGCAAAGCGAGGACAAGGCTTGAAAAACTGTTTTTT
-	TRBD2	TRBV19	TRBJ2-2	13	CASSPGLAPPEFF	TGTGCCAGTAGCCCGGGACTAGCGCCCCCAGAGTTTTTT
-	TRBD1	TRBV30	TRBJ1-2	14	CAWAPGQGTYGYTF	TGTGCCTGGGCCCCGGGACAGGGTACCTATGGCTACACCTTC
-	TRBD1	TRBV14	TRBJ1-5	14	CASSPNRGGQPQHF	TGTGCCAGCAGCCCAAACAGGGGGGGCCAGCCCCAGCATTTT
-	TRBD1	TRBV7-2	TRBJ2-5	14	CASSPQDRKETQYF	TGTGCCAGCAGCCCGCAGGACAGGAAAGAGACCCAGTACTTC
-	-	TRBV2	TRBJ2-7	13	CASSPGTSYEQYF	TGTGCCAGCTCTCCCGGGACTTCCTACGAGCAGTACTTC
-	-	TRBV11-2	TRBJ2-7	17	CASSFPTSGTHPYEQYF	TGTGCCAGCAGCTTTCCTACCTCCGGGACTCACCCCTACGAGCAGTACTTC
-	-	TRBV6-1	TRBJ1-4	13	CARTQGSYEKLFF	TGTGCCAGAACACAGGGAAGTTATGAAAAACTGTTTTTT
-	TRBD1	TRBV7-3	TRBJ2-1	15	CASSPSGTGINEQFF	TGTGCCAGCAGCCCGTCCGGGACAGGGATCAATGAGCAGTTCTTC
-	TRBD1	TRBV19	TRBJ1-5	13	CASSGTGGQPQHF	TGTGCCAGTAGCGGGACAGGTGGACAGCCCCAGCATTTT
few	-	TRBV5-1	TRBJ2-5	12	CASSADQETQYF	TGCGCCAGCAGCGCGGACCAAGAGACCCAGTACTTC
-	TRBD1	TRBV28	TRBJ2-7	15	CASILDRVRLGEQYF	TGTGCCAGCATTCTCGACAGGGTACGGCTCGGCGAGCAGTACTTC
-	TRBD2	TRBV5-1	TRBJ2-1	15	CASSDLAGVTNEQFF	TGCGCCAGCAGCGACCTAGCGGGGGTTACCAATGAGCAGTTCTTC
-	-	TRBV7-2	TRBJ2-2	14	CASSLAQIAGELFF	TGTGCCAGCAGCTTAGCCCAGATAGCGGGGGAGCTGTTTTTT
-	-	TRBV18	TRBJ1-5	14	CASSPPMTGQPQHF	TGTGCCAGCTCACCACCCATGACAGGCCAGCCCCAGCATTTT
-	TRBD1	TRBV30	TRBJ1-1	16	CAWSGGGGFESTEAFF	TGTGCCTGGAGTGGAGGGGGCGGCTTTGAGAGTACTGAAGCTTTCTTT
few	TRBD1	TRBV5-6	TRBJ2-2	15	CASSLRRTGSGELFF	TGTGCCAGCAGCTTGAGGCGGACAGGGTCCGGGGAGCTGTTTTTT
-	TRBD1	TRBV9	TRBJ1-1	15	CASSAGDRENTEAFF	TGTGCCAGCAGCGCAGGGGACAGGGAGAACACTGAAGCTTTCTTT
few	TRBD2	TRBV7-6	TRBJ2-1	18	CASSGLAGAVLVDNEQFF	TGTGCCAGCAGTGGACTAGCGGGGGCAGTCTTGGTAGATAATGAGCAGTTCTTC